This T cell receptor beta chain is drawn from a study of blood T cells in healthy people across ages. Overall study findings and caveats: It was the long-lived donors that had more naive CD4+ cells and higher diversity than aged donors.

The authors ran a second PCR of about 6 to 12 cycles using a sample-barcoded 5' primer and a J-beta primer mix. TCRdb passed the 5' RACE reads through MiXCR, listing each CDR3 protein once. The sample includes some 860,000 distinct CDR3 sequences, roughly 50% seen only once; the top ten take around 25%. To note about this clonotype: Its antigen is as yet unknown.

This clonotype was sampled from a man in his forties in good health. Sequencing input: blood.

CDR3 amino acids: CASSQGTRVNQPQHF. The CDR3 coding sequence is TGCGCCAGCAGCCAAGGTACCCGAGTTAATCAGCCCCAGCATTTT. V gene TRBV4-1 combines with J gene TRBJ1-5, with D unresolved. Deletions cut 1 base from V and 4 bases from J, with 11 bases between. CDR1 is MGHRA and CDR2 is YSYEKL in the germline V gene. The CDR3 is made up of 15 amino acids.